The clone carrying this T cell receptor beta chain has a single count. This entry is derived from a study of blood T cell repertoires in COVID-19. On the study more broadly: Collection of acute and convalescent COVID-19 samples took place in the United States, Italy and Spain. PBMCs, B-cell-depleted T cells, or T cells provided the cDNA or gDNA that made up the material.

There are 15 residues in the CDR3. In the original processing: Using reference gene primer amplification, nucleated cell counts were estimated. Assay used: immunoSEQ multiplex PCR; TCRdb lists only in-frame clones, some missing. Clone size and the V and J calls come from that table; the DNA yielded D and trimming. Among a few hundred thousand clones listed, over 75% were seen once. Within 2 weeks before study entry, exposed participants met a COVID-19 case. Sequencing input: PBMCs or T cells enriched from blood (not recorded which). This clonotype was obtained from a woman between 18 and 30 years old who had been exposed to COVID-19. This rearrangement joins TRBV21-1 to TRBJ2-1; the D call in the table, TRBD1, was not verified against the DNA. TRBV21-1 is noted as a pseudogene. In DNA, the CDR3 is TGTGCCAGCAGCAATCCGGGACAGGGTGTCAATGAGCAGTTCTTC. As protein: CASSNPGQGVNEQFF.